The 8 T cell receptor beta chains given below trace back to one sample, sequenced in a study of CD8 T cells in ankylosing spondylitis. TCRdb reprocessed the 5' RACE reads via MiXCR and lists one record per CDR3 protein. The sample contains about 360,000 distinct CDR3 sequences, around 15% of which appear only once. The sequenced sample consisted of blood, either unsorted or a sorted T cell fraction (not recorded which). All receptors come from a male donor with ankylosing spondylitis or in good health (not recorded which).

This clonotype was detected a few times. This chain uses TRBV5-6 with TRBJ2-1, with a weak D call TRBD2 (6 bases). Germline CDR1 is SGHDT and CDR2 is YYEEEE. V dropped 3 bases and J dropped 7 bases, with 20 bases sitting between them. The length of the CDR3 is 16 residues. CDR3 residues: CASSYRGTLWGNEQFF. The DNA for the CDR3 is TGTGCCAGCAGCTACCGCGGGACCCTCTGGGGGAATGAGCAGTTCTTC. The full variable domain, in which reference TRBV5-6 and TRBJ2-1 provide the parts outside the CDR3, is DAGVTQSPTHLIKTRGQQVTLRCSPKSGHDTVSWYQQALGQGPQFIFQYYEEEERQRGNFPDRFSGHQFPNYSSELNVNALLLGDSALYLCASSYRGTLWGNEQFFGPGTRLTVL.

This clonotype appeared a few times. CDR3 nucleotide sequence: TGCGCCAGCAGCTTGGTGTACGGGACTTTTAACACCGGGGAGCTGTTTTTT. This encodes CASSLVYGTFNTGELFF. The chain recombines TRBV5-1 with TRBJ2-2, with D maybe TRBD2 (6 bases). V gave up 0 bases and J gave up 2 bases, with 14 bases separating them. The germline gives CDR1 SGHRS, CDR2 YFSETQ. The CDR3 covers 17 residues.

V is TRBV10-3 and J is TRBJ2-7; D could derive from TRBD1 or TRBD2 (5 bases each). V lost 6 bases and J 2 bases, leaving 11 bases between the germline ends. CDR1 and CDR2 (germline): ENHRY, SYGVKD. The CDR3 runs to 13 residues. The DNA of the CDR3 is TGTGCCATCAGAGGGACGGCAGCCTACGAGCAGTACTTC. Encoded protein: CAIRGTAAYEQYF.

This clonotype was counted a few times. The chain is built from TRBV5-5 and TRBJ1-4; D call uncertain. Germline lookup yields CDR1 SGHKS and CDR2 YYEKEE (reference sequence). This CDR3 is 13 amino acids long. V shed 1 base and J shed 5 bases, with 6 bases lying between them. CDR3 coding DNA: TGTGCCAGCAGCTTGTCTATGAATGAAAAACTGTTTTTT. It yields the protein CASSLSMNEKLFF.

This clonotype was seen more than once but under ten times. The rearrangement uses TRBV3-1 and TRBJ2-5, with a weak D call TRBD2 (6 bases). In germline, CDR1 is LGHDT, CDR2 YNNKEL (reference sequence). CDR3 size: 14 residues. V was trimmed by 6 bases and J by 5 bases, leaving 16 bases between them. The CDR3 DNA reads as TGTGCCAGCAGGCGGGACCCGGGATCGGAGACCCAGTACTTC. This codes for CASRRDPGSETQYF.

This clonotype was detected only a few times. This chain links TRBV6-1 with TRBJ1-5, with TRBD1 as a possible D gene (5 bases). The CDR3 runs 13 residues. Germline loops: CDR1 MNHNS, CDR2 SASEGT. V was cut by 4 bases and J by 4 bases, with 8 bases left in between. The CDR3 DNA is TGTGCCAGCAGTGCGAGGGGTAATCAGCCCCAGCATTTT. It translates to CASSARGNQPQHF.

The chain is built from TRBV7-9 and TRBJ2-1; tentative D call: TRBD2 (6 bases). CDR1 is SEHNR and CDR2 is FQNEAQ in the germline V gene (reference sequence). Trimming pared 5 bases from V and 6 bases from J, leaving 17 bases between. This CDR3 comprises 15 residues. CDR3 bases: TGTGCCAGCAGCACCTCTAGCGCGAGCCCCAATGAGCAGTTCTTC. Translating it yields CASSTSSASPNEQFF.

In this sample, this clonotype turned up a few times. CDR3 region: CASSPGGASGGYNEQFF. The CDR3 coding sequence is TGTGCCAGCAGTCCGGGTGGGGCTAGCGGAGGATACAATGAGCAGTTCTTC. The chain joins TRBV12-3 or TRBV12-4 to TRBJ2-1; 7 bases line up with TRBD2. The CDR3 loop spans 17 amino acids. Trimming cost V 5 bases and J 4 bases; bases outside gene matches: 14.